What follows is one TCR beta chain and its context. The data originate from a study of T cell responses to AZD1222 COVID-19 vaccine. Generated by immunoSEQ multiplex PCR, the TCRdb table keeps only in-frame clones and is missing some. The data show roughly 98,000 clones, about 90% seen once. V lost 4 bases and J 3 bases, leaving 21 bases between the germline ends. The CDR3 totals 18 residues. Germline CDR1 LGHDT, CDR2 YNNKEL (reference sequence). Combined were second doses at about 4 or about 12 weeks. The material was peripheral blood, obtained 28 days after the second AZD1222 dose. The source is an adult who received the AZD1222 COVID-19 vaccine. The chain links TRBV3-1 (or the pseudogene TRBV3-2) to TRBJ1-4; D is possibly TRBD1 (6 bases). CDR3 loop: CASSPERRGGGANEKLFF. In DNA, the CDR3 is TGTGCCAGCAGCCCGGAGCGCAGGGGTGGGGGGGCTAATGAAAAACTGTTTTTT.